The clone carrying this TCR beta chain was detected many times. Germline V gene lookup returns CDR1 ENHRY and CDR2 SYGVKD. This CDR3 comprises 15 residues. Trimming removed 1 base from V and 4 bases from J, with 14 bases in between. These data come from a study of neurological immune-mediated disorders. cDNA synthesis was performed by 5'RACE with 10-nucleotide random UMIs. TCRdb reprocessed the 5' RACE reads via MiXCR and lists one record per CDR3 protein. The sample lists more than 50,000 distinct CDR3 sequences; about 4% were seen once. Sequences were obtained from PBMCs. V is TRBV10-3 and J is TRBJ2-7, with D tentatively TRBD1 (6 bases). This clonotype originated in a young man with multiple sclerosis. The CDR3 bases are TGTGCCATCAGTGAGTTCGGCGGCGACAGGTACGAGCAGTACTTC. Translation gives CAISEFGGDRYEQYF.